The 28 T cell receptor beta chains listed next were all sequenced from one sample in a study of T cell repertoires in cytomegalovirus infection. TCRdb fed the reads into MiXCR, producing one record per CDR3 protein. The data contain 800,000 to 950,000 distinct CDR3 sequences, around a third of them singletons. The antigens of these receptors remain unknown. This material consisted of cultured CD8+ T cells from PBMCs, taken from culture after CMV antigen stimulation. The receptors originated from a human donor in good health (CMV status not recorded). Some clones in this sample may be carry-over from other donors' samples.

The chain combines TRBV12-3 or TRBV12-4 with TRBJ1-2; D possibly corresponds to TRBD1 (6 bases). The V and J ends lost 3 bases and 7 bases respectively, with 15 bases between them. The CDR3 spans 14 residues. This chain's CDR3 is CASSFPGANAGYTF. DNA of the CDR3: TGTGCCAGCAGTTTCCCGGGGGCGAACGCTGGCTACACCTTC.

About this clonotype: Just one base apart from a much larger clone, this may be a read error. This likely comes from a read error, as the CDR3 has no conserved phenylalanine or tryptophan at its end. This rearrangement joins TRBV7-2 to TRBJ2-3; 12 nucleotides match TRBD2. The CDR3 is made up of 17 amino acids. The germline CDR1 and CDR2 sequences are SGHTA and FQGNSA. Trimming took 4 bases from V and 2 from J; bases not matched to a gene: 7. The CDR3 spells CASSSGLAGYPTDTQYY. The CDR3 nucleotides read TGTGCCAGCAGCTCAGGACTAGCGGGGTACCCCACAGATACGCAGTATTAT.

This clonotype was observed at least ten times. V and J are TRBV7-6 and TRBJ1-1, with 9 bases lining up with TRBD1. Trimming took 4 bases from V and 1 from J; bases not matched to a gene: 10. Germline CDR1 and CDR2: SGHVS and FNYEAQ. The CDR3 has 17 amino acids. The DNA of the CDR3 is TGTGCCAGCAGCTCCCGGGACAGGGTAGTGTGGAACACTGAAGCTTTCTTT. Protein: CASSSRDRVVWNTEAFF.

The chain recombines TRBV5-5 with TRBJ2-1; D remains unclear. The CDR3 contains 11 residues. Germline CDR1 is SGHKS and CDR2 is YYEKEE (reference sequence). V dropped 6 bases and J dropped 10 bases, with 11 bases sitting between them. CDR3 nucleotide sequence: TGTGCCAGCATCCAAGGTAGGGAGCAGTTCTTC. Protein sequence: CASIQGREQFF.

The CDR3 nucleotides read TGTGCCAGCAGCTCCTCCCTTACCCCGGGCGCCAAAAACATTCAGTACTTC. Its protein is CASSSSLTPGAKNIQYF. The V and J genes are TRBV7-9 and TRBJ2-4; D is unresolved. V was pared by 4 bases and J by 1 base, with 17 bases between. The germline gives CDR1 SEHNR, CDR2 FQNEAQ (reference sequence). The CDR3 totals 17 residues.

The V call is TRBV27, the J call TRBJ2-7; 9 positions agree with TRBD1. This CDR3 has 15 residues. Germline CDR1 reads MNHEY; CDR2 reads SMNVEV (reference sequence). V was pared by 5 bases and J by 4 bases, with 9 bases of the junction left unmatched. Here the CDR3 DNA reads TGTGCCAGCAGTCCAGGGTGGACAGGGGTTTACGAGCAGTACTTC. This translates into CASSPGWTGVYEQYF.

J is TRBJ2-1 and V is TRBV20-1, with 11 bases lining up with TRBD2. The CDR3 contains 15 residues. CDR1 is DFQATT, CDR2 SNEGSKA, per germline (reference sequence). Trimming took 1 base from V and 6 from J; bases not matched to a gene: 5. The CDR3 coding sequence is TGCAGTGCTAGAGCAACTAGCGGGGGACCCAATGAGCAGTTCTTC. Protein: CSARATSGGPNEQFF.

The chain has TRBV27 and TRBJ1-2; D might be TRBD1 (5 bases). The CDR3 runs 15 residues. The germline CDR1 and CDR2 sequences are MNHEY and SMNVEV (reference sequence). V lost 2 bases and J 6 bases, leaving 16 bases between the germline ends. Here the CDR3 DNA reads TGTGCCAGCAGTTTAGTAAAGGGGAAAATCGATGGCTACACCTTC. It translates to CASSLVKGKIDGYTF.

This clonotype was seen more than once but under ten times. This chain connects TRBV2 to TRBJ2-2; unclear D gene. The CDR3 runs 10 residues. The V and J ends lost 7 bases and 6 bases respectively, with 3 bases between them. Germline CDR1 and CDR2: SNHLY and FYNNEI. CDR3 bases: TGTGCCAGCATGTCCGGGGAGCTGTTTTTT. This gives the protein CASMSGELFF.

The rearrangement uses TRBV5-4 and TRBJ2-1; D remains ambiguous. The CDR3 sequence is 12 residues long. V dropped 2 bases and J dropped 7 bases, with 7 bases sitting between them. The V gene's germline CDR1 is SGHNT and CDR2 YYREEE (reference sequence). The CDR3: CASSFTVNEQFF. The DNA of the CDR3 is TGTGCCAGCAGCTTCACGGTGAATGAGCAGTTCTTC.

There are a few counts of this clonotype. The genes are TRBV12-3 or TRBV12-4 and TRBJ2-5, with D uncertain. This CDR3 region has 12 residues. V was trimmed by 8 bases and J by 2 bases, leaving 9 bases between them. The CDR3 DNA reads TGTGCCAGCGGTATAAATCAAGAGACCCAGTACTTC. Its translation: CASGINQETQYF.

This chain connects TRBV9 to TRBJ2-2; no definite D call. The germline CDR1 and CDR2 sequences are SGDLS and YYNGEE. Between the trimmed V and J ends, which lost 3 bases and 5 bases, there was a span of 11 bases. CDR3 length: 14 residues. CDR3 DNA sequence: TGTGCCAGCAGCGCTACACCATCGACCGGGGAGCTGTTTTTT. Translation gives CASSATPSTGELFF.

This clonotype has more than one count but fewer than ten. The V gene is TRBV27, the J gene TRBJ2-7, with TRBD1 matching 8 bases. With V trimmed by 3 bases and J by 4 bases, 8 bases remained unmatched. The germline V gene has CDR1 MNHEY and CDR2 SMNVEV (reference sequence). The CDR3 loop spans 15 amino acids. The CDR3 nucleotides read TGTGCCAGCAGTTTTGTGGGGACAGGTCTTTACGAGCAGTACGTC. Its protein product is CASSFVGTGLYEQYV.

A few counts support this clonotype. CDR3 DNA: TGTGCCAGCAGCTTAGCCCCCCCCCAGGGGGTTGCAGATACGCAGTATTTT. Residues: CASSLAPPQGVADTQYF. The V gene is TRBV7-3, the J gene TRBJ2-3; 7 nucleotides agree with TRBD1. CDR1 is SGHTA and CDR2 is FQGTGA in the germline V gene. V lost 2 bases to trimming and J lost 4 bases; unmatched junction nucleotides: 12. The CDR3 totals 17 residues.

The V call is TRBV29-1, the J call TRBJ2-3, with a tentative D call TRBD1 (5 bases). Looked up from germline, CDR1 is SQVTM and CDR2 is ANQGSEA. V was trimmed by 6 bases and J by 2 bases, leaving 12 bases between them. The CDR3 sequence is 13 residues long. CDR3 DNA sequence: TGCAGCGTCCCCGGACAACCCACAGATACGCAGTATTTT. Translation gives CSVPGQPTDTQYF.

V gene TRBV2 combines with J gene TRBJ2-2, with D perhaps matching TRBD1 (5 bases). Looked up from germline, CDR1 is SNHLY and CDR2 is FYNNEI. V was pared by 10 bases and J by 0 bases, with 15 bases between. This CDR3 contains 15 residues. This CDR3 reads CATLGTGSNTGELFF. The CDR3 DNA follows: TGTGCCACCTTAGGAACAGGATCGAACACCGGGGAGCTGTTTTTT.

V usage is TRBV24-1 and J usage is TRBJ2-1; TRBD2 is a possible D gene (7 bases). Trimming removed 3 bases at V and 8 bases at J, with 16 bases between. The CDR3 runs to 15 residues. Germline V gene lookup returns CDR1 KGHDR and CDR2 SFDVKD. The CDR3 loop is CATSDGGGARHEQFF. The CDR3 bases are TGTGCCACCAGTGATGGGGGGGGGGCTAGGCATGAGCAGTTCTTC.

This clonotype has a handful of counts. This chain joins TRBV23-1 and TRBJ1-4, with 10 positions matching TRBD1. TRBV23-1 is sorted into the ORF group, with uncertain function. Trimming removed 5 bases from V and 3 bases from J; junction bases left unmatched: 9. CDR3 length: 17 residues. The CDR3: CASSTRQGARANEKLFF. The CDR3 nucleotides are TGCGCCAGCAGTACCCGACAGGGGGCGCGTGCTAATGAAAAACTGTTTTTT.

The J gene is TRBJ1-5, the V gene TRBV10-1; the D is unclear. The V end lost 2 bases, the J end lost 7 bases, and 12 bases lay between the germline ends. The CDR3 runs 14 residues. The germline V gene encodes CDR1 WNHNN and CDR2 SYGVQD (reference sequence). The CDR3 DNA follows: TGCGCCAGCAGTGAGGCTGGCCTTGGCCAGCCCCAGCATTTT. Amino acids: CASSEAGLGQPQHF.

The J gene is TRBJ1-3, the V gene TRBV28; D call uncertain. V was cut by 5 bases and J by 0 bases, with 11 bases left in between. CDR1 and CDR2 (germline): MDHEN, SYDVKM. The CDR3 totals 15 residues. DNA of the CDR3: TGTGCCAGCAGTGGGTCCATCTACTCTGGAAACACCATATATTTT. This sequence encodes CASSGSIYSGNTIYF.

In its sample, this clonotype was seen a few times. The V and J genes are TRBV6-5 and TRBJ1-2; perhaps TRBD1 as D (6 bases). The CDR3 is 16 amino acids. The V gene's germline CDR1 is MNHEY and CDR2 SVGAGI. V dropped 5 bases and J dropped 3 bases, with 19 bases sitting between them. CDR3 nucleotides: TGTGCCAGCAGTACCCTCTACGAGGACAGAGACTATGGCTACACCTTC. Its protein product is CASSTLYEDRDYGYTF.

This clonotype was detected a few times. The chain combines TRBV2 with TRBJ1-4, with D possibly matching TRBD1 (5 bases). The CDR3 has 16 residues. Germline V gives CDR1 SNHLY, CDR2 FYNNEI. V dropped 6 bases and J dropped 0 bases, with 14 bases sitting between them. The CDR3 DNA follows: TGTGCCAGCAGGGACATGGACTTTGCAACTAATGAAAAACTGTTTTTT. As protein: CASRDMDFATNEKLFF.

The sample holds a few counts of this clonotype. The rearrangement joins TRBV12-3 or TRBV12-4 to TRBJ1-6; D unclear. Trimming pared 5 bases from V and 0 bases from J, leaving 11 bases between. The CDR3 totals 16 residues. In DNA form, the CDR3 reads TGTGCCAGCAGTCGGTCCGGGAGCTCCTATAATTCACCCCTCCACTTT. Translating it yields CASSRSGSSYNSPLHF.

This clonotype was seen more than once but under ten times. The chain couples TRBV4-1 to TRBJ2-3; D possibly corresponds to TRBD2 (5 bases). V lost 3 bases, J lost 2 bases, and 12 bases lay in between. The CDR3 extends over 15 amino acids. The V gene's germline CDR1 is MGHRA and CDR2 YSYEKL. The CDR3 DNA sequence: TGCGCCAGCAGCCAGCTGGGAGACCTCACAGATACGCAGTATTTT. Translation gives CASSQLGDLTDTQYF.

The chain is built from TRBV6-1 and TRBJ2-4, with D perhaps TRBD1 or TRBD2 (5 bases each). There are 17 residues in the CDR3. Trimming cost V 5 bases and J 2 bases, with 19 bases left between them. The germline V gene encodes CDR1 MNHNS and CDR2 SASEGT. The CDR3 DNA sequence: TGTGCCAGCAGTTCCGTGGGGGTAATGGGGACCAAAAACATTCAGTACTTC. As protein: CASSSVGVMGTKNIQYF.

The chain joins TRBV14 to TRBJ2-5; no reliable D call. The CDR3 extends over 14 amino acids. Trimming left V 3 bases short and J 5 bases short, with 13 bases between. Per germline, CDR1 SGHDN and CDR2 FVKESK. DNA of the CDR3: TGTGCCAGCAGCCAGTATAGGGATGGGGAGACCCAGTACTTC. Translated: CASSQYRDGETQYF.

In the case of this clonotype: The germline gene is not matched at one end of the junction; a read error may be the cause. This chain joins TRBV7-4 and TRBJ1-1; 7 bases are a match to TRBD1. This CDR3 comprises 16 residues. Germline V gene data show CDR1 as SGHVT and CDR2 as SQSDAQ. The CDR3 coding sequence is TGTGCCAGCAGTATTCCCCAGGGGGAGTTGGACACTGAAGATTTCTTT. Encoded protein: CASSIPQGELDTEDFF.

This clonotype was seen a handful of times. DNA of the CDR3: TGTGCCAGCACTCGATTGGAGGCTTGGGAGACCCAGTACTTC. Encoded protein: CASTRLEAWETQYF. The gene calls are TRBV7-2 and TRBJ2-5; a weak D match, TRBD2 (5 bases). Trimming took off 7 bases at V and 5 bases at J, with 17 bases between the two ends. This CDR3 comprises 14 residues. Germline CDR1 and CDR2: SGHTA and FQGNSA.